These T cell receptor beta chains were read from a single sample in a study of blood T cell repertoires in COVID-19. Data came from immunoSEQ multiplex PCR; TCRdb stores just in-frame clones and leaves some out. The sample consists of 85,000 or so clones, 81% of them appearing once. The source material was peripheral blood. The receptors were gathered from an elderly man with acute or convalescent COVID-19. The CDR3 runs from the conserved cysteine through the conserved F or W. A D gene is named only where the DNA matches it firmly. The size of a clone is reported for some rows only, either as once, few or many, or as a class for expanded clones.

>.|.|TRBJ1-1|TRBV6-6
TGTGCCAGTACGACAGGGAACACTGAAGCTTTCTTT
CASTTGNTEAFF
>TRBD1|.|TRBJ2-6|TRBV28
TGTGCCAGCAAAAGGGACAGGGCTGGGGCCAACGTCCTGACTTTC
CASKRDRAGANVLTF
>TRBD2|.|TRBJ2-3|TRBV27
TGTGCCAGCAGGGGACTAGCGGGAGTAGATACGCAGTATTTT
CASRGLAGVDTQYF
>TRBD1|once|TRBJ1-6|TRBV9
TGTGCCAGCAGCGTAGAGGGCAGGGGGAATTCACCCCTCCACTTT
CASSVEGRGNSPLHF
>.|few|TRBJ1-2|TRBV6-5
TGTGCCATCCAGAGGAGTACTAACTATGGCTACACCTTC
CAIQRSTNYGYTF
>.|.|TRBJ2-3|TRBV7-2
TGTGCCAGCAGCACCGGGACAAATAGACTCACAGATACGCAGTATTTT
CASSTGTNRLTDTQYF
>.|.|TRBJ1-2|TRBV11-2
TGTGCCAGCAGCTTAGGGCCCTATGGCTACACCTTC
CASSLGPYGYTF
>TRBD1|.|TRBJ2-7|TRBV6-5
TGTGCCAGCAGCTCTCCCAACAGGGGGCACGAGCAGTACTTC
CASSSPNRGHEQYF
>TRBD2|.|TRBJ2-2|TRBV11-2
TGTGCCAGCAGCTCCGGGACTAGGAACACCGGGGAGCTGTTTTTT
CASSSGTRNTGELFF
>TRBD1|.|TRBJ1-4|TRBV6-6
TGTGCCAGCAGTTACTCCACCAGGGGGCCTAATGAAAAACTGTTTTTT
CASSYSTRGPNEKLFF
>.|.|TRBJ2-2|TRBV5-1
TGCGCCAGCAGCTTACATCCTAGCATCGGGACCGGGGAGCTGTTTTTT
CASSLHPSIGTGELFF
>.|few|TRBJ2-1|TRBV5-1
.
CASSSSAGVHEQFF
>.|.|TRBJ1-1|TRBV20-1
TGCAGTGCTAGTTCGCCCGGTGAAGCTTTCTTT
CSASSPGEAFF
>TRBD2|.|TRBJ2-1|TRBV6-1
TGTGCCAGCAGTGAGATGCTTAGCGGGAGGTGGAATGAGCAGTTCTTC
CASSEMLSGRWNEQFF
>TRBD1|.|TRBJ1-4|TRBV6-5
TGTGCCAGCAGTTACCGGGACAGATACGAAAAACTGTTTTTT
CASSYRDRYEKLFF
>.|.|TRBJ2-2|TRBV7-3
TGTGCCAGCAGCTTAGATAAGTCGGTAGCGAACACCGGGGAGCTGTTTTTT
CASSLDKSVANTGELFF
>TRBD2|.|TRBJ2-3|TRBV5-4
TGTGCCAGCAGCTTGGCTAGCGGGAGGGCCCCAGATACGCAGTATTTT
CASSLASGRAPDTQYF
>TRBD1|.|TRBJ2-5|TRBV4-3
TGCGCCAGCAGCCACGATCGGGACAGCCAAGAGACCCAGTACTTC
CASSHDRDSQETQYF
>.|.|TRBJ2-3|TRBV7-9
TGTGCCAGCAGCTTAACAGGGACCGTCGATACGCAGTATTTT
CASSLTGTVDTQYF
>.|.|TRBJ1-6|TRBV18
TGTGCCAGCTCAGCCTCCGGGGGTAAGAAAAATTCACCCCTCCACTTT
CASSASGGKKNSPLHF
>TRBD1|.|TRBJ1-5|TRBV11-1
TGTGCCAGCAGCTACGGACAGGGACCCAATCAGCCCCAGCATTTT
CASSYGQGPNQPQHF
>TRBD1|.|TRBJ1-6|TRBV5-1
TGCGCCAGCAGCTTGGGGGACAGGGGATTTTCACCCCTCCACTTT
CASSLGDRGFSPLHF
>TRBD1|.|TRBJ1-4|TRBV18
TGTGCCAGCTCACAAGGACAGGGGCTATCTAATGAAAAACTGTTTTTT
CASSQGQGLSNEKLFF
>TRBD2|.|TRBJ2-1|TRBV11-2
TGTGCCAGCAGCCCATTTAAGGGGCGGGAGTTCAGAGGAAGGAAGTTCTTC
CASSPFKGREFRGRKFF
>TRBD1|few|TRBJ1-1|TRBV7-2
TGTGCCAGCAGCACAGGGGTTCGTACTGAAGCTTTCTTT
CASSTGVRTEAFF
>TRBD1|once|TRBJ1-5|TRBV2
TGTGCCAGCACCCGACAGGGTTATAGCAATCAGCCCCAGCATTTT
CASTRQGYSNQPQHF
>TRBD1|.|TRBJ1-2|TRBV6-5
TGTGCCAGCGGAGAGGACAGGAAGGGCTATGGCTACACCTTC
CASGEDRKGYGYTF
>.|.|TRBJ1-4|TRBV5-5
TGTGCCAGCAGCTTGGACAGATTAACTAATGAAAAACTGTTTTTT
CASSLDRLTNEKLFF
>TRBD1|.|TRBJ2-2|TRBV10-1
TGCGCCAGCAGATCTGGGACAGGGAACACCGGGGAGCTGTTTTTT
CASRSGTGNTGELFF
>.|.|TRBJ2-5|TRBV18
TGTGCCAGCTCACCACTCGGGGAGACCCAGTACTTC
CASSPLGETQYF
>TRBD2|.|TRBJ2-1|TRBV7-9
TGTGCCAGCAGCTTAGGACTAGCGGGAGGGGGAAATGAGCAGTTCTTC
CASSLGLAGGGNEQFF
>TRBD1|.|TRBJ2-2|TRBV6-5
TGTGCCAGCATTCCCGCGACAGGGGTTACCGGGGAGCTGTTTTTT
CASIPATGVTGELFF
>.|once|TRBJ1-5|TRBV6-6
TGTGCCAGCAGTTACCCTGCGTATAGCAATCAGCCCCAGCATTTT
CASSYPAYSNQPQHF
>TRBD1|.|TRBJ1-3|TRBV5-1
TGCGCCAGCAGCCCCGGGACAGACTCTGGAAACACCATATATTTT
CASSPGTDSGNTIYF
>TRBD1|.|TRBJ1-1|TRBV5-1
TGCGCCAGCAGCTTACAGGGGGGAACTGAAGCTTTCTTT
CASSLQGGTEAFF
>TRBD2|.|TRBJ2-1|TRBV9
TGTGCCAGCAGCGCCGGACTAGCGGGAGTTGAAGCGGGCTACAATGAGCAGTTCTTC
CASSAGLAGVEAGYNEQFF
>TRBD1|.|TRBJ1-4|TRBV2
TGTGCCAGCATTGCCGGGACAGGGTATGAAAAACTGTTTTTT
CASIAGTGYEKLFF
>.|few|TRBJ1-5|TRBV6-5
TGTGCCAGCAGAATCGACGGGTTTAGCAATCAGCCCCAGCATTTT
CASRIDGFSNQPQHF
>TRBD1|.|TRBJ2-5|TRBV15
TGTGCCACCAGCAGACTTACCGGGACAGCTAAAGAGACCCAGTACTTC
CATSRLTGTAKETQYF
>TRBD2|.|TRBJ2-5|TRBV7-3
TGTGCCAGCAGCCACCGGGGGGCGGGAGGAGAGACCCAGTACTTC
CASSHRGAGGETQYF
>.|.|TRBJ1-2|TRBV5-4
TGTGCCAGCAGCATTCAGGGTTACGGCTACACCTTC
CASSIQGYGYTF
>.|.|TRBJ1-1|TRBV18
TGTGCCAGCTCAAAAATGGACACGAACACTGAAGCTTTCTTT
CASSKMDTNTEAFF
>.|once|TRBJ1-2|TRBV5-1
TGCGCCAGCAGCTTGGACTCTTCCGGAGGAGGCTACACCTTC
CASSLDSSGGGYTF
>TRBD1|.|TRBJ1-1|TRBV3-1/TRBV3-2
TGTGCCAGCAGCCCTGGACAGGGGGCGATCACTGAAGCTTTCTTT
CASSPGQGAITEAFF
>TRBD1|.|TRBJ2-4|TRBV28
TGTGCCAGCAGGGTAGGGGGCGCCCAAAACATTCAGTACTTC
CASRVGGAQNIQYF
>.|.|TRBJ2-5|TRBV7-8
TGTGCCAGCAGCTTAGGTGGCCCTCAAGAGACCCAGTACTTC
CASSLGGPQETQYF
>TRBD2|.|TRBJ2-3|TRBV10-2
TGCGCCAGCAAACGTGCGGGGAGTAGCGGGAGCACAGATACGCAGTATTTT
CASKRAGSSGSTDTQYF
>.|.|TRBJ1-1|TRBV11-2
TGTGCCAGCAGCTTAGCCGCAGGGATGAACACTGAAGCTTTCTTT
CASSLAAGMNTEAFF
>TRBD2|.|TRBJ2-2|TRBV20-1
TGCAGTGCTAGTCCGGCTAGCGGGACGGCCGGGGAGCTGTTTTTT
CSASPASGTAGELFF
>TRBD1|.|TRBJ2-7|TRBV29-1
TGCAGCGCCCGCCGGGACAGGGGGGAGCAGTACTTC
CSARRDRGEQYF
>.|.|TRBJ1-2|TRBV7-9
TGTGCCAGCAGCCCCGGACTCCTAAATGGCTACACCTTC
CASSPGLLNGYTF
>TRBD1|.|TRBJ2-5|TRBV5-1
TGCGCCAGCAGCTTGGGGAGTCAGGGGGCAGGGGAGACCCAGTACTTC
CASSLGSQGAGETQYF